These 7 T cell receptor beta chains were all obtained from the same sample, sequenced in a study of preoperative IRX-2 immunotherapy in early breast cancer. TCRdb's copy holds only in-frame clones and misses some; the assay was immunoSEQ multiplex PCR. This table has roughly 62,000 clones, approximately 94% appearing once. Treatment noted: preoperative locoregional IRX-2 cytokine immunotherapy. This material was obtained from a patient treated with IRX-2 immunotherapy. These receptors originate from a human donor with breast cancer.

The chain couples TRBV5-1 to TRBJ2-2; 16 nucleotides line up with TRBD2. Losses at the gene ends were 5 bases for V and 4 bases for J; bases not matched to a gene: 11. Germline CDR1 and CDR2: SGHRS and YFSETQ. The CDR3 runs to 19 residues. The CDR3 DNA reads TGCGCCAGCAGTTCCGGGACTAGCGGGAGGGCCGGTTCCACCGGGGAGCTGTTTTTT. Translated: CASSSGTSGRAGSTGELFF.

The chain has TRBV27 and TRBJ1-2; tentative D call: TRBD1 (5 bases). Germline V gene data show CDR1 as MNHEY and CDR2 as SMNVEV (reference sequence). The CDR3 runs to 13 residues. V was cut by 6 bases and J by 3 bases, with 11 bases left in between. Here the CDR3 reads CASRPGPYYGYTF. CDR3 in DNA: TGTGCCAGCAGACCGGGGCCGTACTATGGCTACACCTTC.

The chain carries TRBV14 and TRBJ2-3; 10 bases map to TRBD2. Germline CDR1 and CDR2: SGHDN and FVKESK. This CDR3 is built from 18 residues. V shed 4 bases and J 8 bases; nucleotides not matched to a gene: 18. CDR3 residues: CASSLPLVAGGPRVTQYF. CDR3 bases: TGTGCCAGCAGCCTGCCACTGGTAGCGGGAGGTCCGAGGGTTACGCAGTATTTT.

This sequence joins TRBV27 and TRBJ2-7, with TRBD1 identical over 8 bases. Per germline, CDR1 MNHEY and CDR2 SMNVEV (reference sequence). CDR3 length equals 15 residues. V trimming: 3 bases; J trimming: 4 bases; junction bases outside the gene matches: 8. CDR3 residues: CASSFVRGLAYEQYF. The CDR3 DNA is TGTGCCAGCAGTTTTGTCAGGGGGCTAGCGTACGAGCAGTACTTC.

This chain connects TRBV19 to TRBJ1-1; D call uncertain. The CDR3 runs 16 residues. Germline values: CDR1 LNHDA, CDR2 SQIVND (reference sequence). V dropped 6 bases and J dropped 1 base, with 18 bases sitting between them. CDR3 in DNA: TGTGCCAGTAGCCCCGGCCGGGGTGTATCGAACACTGAAGCTTTCTTT. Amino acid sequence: CASSPGRGVSNTEAFF.

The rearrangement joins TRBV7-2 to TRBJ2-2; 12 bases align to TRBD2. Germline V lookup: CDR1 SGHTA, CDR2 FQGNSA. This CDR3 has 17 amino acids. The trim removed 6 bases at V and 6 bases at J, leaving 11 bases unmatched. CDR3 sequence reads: CASSPNPSGRGAGELFF. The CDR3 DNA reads TGTGCCAGCAGTCCCAACCCTAGCGGGAGGGGCGCCGGGGAGCTGTTTTTT.

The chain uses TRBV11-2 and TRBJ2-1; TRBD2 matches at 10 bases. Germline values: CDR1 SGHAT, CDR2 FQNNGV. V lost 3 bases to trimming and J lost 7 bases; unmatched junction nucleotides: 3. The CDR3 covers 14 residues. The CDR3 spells CASSLGLAMNEQFF. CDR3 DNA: TGTGCCAGCAGCTTGGGACTAGCGATGAATGAGCAGTTCTTC.